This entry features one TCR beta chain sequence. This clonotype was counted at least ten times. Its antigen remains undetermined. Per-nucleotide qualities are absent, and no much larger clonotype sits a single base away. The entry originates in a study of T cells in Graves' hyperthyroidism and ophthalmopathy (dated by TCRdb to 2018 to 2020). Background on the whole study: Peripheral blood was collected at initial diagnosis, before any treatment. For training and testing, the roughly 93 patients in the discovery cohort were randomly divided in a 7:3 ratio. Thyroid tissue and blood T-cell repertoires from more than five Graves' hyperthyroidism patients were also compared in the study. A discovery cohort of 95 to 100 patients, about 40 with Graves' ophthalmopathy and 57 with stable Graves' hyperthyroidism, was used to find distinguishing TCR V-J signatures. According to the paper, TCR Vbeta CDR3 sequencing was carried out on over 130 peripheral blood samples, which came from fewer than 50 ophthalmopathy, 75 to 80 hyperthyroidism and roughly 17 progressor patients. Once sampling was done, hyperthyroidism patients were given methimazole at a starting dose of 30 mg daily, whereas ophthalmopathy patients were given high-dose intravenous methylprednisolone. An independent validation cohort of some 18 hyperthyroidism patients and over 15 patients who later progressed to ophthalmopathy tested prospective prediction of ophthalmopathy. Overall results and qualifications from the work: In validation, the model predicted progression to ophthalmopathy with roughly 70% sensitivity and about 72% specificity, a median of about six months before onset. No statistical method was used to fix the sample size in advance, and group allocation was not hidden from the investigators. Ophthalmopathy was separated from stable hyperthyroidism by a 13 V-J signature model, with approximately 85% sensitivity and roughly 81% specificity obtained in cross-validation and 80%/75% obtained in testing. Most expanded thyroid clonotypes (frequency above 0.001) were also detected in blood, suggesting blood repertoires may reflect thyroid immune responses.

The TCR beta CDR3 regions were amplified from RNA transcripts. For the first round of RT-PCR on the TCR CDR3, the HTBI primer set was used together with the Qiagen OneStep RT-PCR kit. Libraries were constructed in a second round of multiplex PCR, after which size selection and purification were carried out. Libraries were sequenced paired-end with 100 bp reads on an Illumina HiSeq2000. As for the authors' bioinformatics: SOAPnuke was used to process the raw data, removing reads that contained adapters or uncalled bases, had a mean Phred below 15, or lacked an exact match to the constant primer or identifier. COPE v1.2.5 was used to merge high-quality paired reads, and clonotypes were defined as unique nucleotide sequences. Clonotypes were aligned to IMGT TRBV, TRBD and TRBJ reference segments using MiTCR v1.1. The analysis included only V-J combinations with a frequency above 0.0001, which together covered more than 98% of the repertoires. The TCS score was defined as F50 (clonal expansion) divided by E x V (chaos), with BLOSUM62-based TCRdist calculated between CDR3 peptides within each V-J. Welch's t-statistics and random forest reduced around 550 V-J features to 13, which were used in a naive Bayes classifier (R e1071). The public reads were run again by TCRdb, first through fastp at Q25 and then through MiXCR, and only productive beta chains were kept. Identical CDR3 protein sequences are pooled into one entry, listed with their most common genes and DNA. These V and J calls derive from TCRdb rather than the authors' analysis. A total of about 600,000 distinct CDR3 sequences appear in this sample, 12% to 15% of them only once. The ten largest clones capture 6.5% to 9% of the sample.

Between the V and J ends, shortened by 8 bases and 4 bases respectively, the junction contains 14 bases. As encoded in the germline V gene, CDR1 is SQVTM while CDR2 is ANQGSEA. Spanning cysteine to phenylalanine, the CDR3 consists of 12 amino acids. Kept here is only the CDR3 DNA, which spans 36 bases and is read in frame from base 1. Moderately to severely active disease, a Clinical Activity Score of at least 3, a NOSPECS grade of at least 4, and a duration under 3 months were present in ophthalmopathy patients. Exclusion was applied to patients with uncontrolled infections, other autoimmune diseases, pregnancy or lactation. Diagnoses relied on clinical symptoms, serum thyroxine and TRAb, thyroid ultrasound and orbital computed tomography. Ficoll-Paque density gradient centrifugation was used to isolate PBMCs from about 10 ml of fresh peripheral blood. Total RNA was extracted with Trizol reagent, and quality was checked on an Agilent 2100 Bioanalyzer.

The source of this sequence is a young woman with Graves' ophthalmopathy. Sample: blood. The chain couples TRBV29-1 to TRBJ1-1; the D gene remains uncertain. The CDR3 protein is CSTPAFGTEAFF. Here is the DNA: TGCAGCACCCCTGCCTTCGGCACTGAAGCTTTCTTT.